This TCR beta chain was obtained from a study of blood T cells in healthy people across ages. Study-level points and caveats: Unsorted PBMC input precluded a conclusive naive versus antigen-experienced comparison.

This clonotype was seen at least ten times. Antigen specificity is unknown. Alongside a J-beta primer mix, a sample-barcoded 5' primer served in a second PCR lasting about 6 to 12 cycles. All samples gave at least 2.5 million CDR3-containing paired-end reads. MiXCR was run by TCRdb on the 5' RACE reads, yielding one entry per CDR3 protein. The table shows some 1.6 million distinct CDR3 sequences, with around 36% occurring only once. V was trimmed by 4 bases and J by 6 bases, leaving 10 bases between them. The CDR3 covers 12 residues. Germline-derived CDR1 and CDR2 are DFQATT and SNEGSKA (reference sequence).

The sample taken for sequencing was blood. The chain is built from TRBV20-1 and TRBJ2-1; D gene unclear. This TCR came from a woman aged 25-40 years in good health. CDR3 residues: CSATDKFNEQFF. The CDR3 DNA sequence: TGCAGTGCTACAGACAAGTTCAATGAGCAGTTCTTC.